This entry lists 19 T cell receptor beta chains sequenced from one sample in a study of T cells in women clearing cervical HPV infection. The data were produced by immunoSEQ multiplex PCR, yet TCRdb's version contains in-frame clones alone and is incomplete. Its listing shows fewer than 20,000 clones. The sequenced sample was blood buffy coat. The receptors here all came from a woman between 18 and 75 years old with a cervical HPV16 infection that either progressed to CIN3+ or cleared (not recorded which).

To note about this clone: The read ends 3 residues shy of where the CDR3 ends; the end is completed using the germline J gene. J is TRBJ2-7 and V is TRBV7-8; D remains ambiguous. The CDR3 is made up of 13 amino acids. Trimming took off 2 bases at V and 4 bases at J, with 9 bases between the two ends. The V gene's germline CDR1 is SGHVS and CDR2 FQNEAQ. This CDR3 reads CASSLYAVYEQYF. The part of the CDR3 DNA that was read is TGTGCCAGCAGCTTATACGCGGTTTACGAG.

With respect to this clone: The read comes to an end 3 residues before the CDR3 does, leaving the germline J gene to fill in the end. The V gene is TRBV28, the J gene TRBJ1-1; D uncertain. Trimming removed 6 bases at V and 2 bases at J, with 13 bases between. This CDR3 has 14 amino acids. Germline CDR1 is MDHEN and CDR2 is SYDVKM. The CDR3 bases that were read are TGTGCCAGCAGAGAAGGCTTGGCTAACACTGAA. This sequence encodes CASREGLANTE. In full, the CDR3 reads CASREGLANTEAFF.

On this clone itself: The read finishes 3 residues shy of the CDR3 end, and the germline J gene is used to complete it. This rearrangement joins TRBV12-3 or TRBV12-4 to TRBJ2-1; 11 bases map to TRBD2. Trimming took 1 base from V and 9 from J; bases not matched to a gene: 5. The CDR3 runs 15 residues. Partial CDR3 DNA: TGTGCCAGCAGTTTAGGGCTAGCGGGGGGACTTGAG. Amino acids: CASSLGLAGGLE. The whole CDR3 sequence is CASSLGLAGGLEQFF.

This clone shows up as medium-sized by frequency. The read stops 3 residues short of the end of the CDR3; the missing end is completed from the germline J gene. The chain uses TRBV29-1 and TRBJ2-5; TRBD1 matches at 8 bases. V shed 8 bases, J shed 5 bases, and the junction held 16 bases outside the gene matches. This CDR3 is 15 amino acids long. From germline, CDR1 is SQVTM and CDR2 ANQGSEA. The covered CDR3 bases are TGCAGCTGGAAACAACCAACAGGGGACAGGGAGACC. This sequence encodes CSWKQPTGDRET. From start to end, the CDR3 is CSWKQPTGDRETQYF.

Turning to this clone: The read falls 3 residues short of the CDR3 end, and the missing part is taken from the germline J gene. The chain uses TRBV5-1 and TRBJ2-7; a possible D gene is TRBD2 (6 bases). CDR3 length: 19 amino acids. The germline CDR1 and CDR2 sequences are SGHRS and YFSETQ. V lost 2 bases and J lost 2, with 26 bases in between. The DNA read from the CDR3 is TGCGCCAGCAGCTTAATTCTAAGAATCTGGCGGGGCTCCACCTACGAG. This codes for CASSLILRIWRGSTYE. The whole CDR3 sequence reads CASSLILRIWRGSTYEQYF.

Note on this clone: From the germline J gene comes the end of the CDR3, since the read stops 3 residues before it. The chain joins TRBV20-1 to TRBJ2-7; 9 bases map to TRBD1. This CDR3 comprises 17 residues. After removal of 4 bases from V and 3 bases from J, the junction contained 16 bases not matched to a gene. Germline CDR1 and CDR2: DFQATT and SNEGSKA (reference sequence). The CDR3 here is CSAKNVREGTGLYEQYF. The DNA read from the CDR3 is TGCAGTGCTAAGAATGTACGTGAGGGGACAGGGCTCTACGAG.

Points on this clone: The DNA ends 3 residues before the CDR3 does, and the rest of the CDR3 is filled in from the germline J gene. V gene TRBV30 combines with J gene TRBJ2-7; D ambiguous. CDR1 and CDR2 (germline): GTSNPN, SVGIG (reference sequence). The CDR3 loop spans 12 amino acids. Trimming took 2 bases from V and 3 from J, leaving 8 bases between them. The CDR3 is CAWSSTRYEQYF. CDR3 DNA, as far as it was read: TGTGCCTGGAGTTCGACACGCTACGAG.

This clone shows up as medium-sized by frequency. The CDR3 is cut off 3 residues early in the read; its end comes from the germline J gene. The chain couples TRBV29-1 to TRBJ1-2; 7 positions match TRBD1. The J segment lost 7 bases and the V segment lost 7 bases, leaving 15 bases of the junction unmatched. The CDR3 runs to 14 residues. Looked up from germline, CDR1 is SQVTM and CDR2 is ANQGSEA. CDR3 loop: CSAQLTGRISGYTF. The sequenced part of the CDR3 DNA is TGCAGCGCCCAATTGACAGGGCGTATTAGTGGC.

Concerning this clone itself: The read terminates 3 residues ahead of where the CDR3 ends, so the germline J gene completes it. The chain combines TRBV7-9 with TRBJ1-2; D uncertain. Germline loops: CDR1 SEHNR, CDR2 FQNEAQ (reference sequence). CDR3 length: 14 residues. The CDR3 loop is CASRPTTRDNDYTF. The sequenced CDR3 bases are TGTGCCAGCAGGCCGACTACCCGAGACAATGAC.

CDR3 region: CASSLGQGDGYTF. The DNA read from the CDR3 is TGTGCCAGCAGCTTAGGACAGGGCGATGGC. J is TRBJ1-2 and V is TRBV7-9, with TRBD1 matching over 7 bases. From the germline J gene comes the end of the CDR3, since the read stops 3 residues before it. The V gene's germline CDR1 is SEHNR and CDR2 FQNEAQ (reference sequence). The CDR3 covers 13 residues. With 1 base clipped from V and 6 bases from J, the junction kept 2 bases outside the gene matches.

Concerning this clone itself: The read terminates 3 residues before the CDR3 end, so the remaining end is supplied by the germline J gene. The rearrangement links TRBV4-2 to TRBJ2-5; 10 nucleotides agree with TRBD2. This CDR3 is built from 19 residues. CDR1 is LGHNA, CDR2 YNFKEQ, per germline. The trim removed 1 base at V and 2 bases at J, leaving 13 bases unmatched. The CDR3 bases that were read are TGTGCCAGCAGCCAAGTATTGGTACGAGCGGGGGGGTTGCAAGAGACC. Its translation is CASSQVLVRAGGLQET. The entire CDR3 protein reads CASSQVLVRAGGLQETQYF.

This clone is labeled medium-sized based on frequency. The missing CDR3 end, 3 residues past where the read stops, is filled in from the germline J gene. This chain uses TRBV7-9 with TRBJ2-4, with TRBD2 matching over 7 bases. The CDR3 runs to 14 residues. Per germline, CDR1 SEHNR and CDR2 FQNEAQ (reference sequence). CDR3 DNA (partial): TGTGCCAGCACCCGGGGGGACTACAATACATAT. It is translated as CASTRGDYNTY. The entire CDR3 sequence reads CASTRGDYNTYQYF.

Concerning this clone: The read comes to an end 3 residues before the CDR3 does, leaving the germline J gene to fill in the end. The chain uses TRBV27 and TRBJ2-2, with 9 bases fitting TRBD2. The CDR3 contains 16 residues. Germline V gene sequence: CDR1 MNHEY, CDR2 SMNVEV (reference sequence). The V and J ends lost 3 bases and 6 bases, in that order; junction bases with no gene match: 8. The CDR3 protein is CASSFVAGGLPGELFF. The covered CDR3 bases are TGTGCCAGCAGTTTTGTGGCGGGAGGGCTACCCGGGGAG.

As regards this clone: Coverage ceases 3 residues before the CDR3 finishes, and the germline J gene fills in the end. The rearrangement joins TRBV7-2 to TRBJ2-5; 10 bases map to TRBD2. The CDR3 covers 14 residues. Germline V CDR1 and CDR2: SGHTA, FQGNSA. The CDR3 spells CASSPSGGATTQYF. The DNA read from the CDR3 is TGTGCCAGCAGCCCCAGCGGGGGGGCCACCACC.

Notes on this clone: The read is 3 residues too short to cover the CDR3 end, so that end is filled in from the germline J gene. This rearrangement joins TRBV30 to TRBJ2-7, with TRBD1 matching 7 bases. The CDR3 is 12 amino acids. V trimming: 1 base; J trimming: 3 bases; junction bases outside the gene matches: 0. Germline CDR1 GTSNPN, CDR2 SVGIG (reference sequence). The DNA read from the CDR3 is TGTGCCTGGAGTGGGACAGGCTACGAG. This codes for CAWSGTGYE. The entire CDR3 sequence reads CAWSGTGYEQYF.

Note on this clone: The read ends 3 residues early relative to the CDR3; the germline J gene fills the gap. This chain uses TRBV30 with TRBJ2-7; D may be TRBD1 (6 bases). Germline V gives CDR1 GTSNPN, CDR2 SVGIG (reference sequence). The CDR3 consists of 12 residues. V was shortened by 0 bases and J by 6 bases, with 9 bases between the two germline ends. The CDR3 sequence: CAWSVGGPEQYF. The DNA read from the CDR3 is TGTGCCTGGAGTGTTGGGGGCCCCGAG.

A remark on this clone: The read terminates 3 residues ahead of where the CDR3 ends, so the germline J gene completes it. The genes are TRBV2 and TRBJ2-2, with D perhaps matching TRBD2 (5 bases). This CDR3 spans 14 amino acids. Per the germline V gene, CDR1 is SNHLY and CDR2 is FYNNEI. Trimming took 6 bases from V and 5 from J, leaving 13 bases between them. CDR3 amino acids: CASSPVPGTGELFF. The CDR3 DNA, read in part, is TGTGCCAGCAGCCCCGTCCCGGGGACCGGGGAG.

A note on this clone: The read finishes 3 residues shy of the CDR3 end, and the germline J gene is used to complete it. The chain is built from TRBV5-1 and TRBJ1-2; 11 bases map to TRBD1. The CDR3 is made up of 17 amino acids. V lost 4 bases and J lost 6; bases outside the gene matches: 14. Germline values: CDR1 SGHRS, CDR2 YFSETQ. The DNA read from the CDR3 is TGCGCCAGCAGCCCCCAGCGGGGACAGGGGGATAGGAATGGC. Translation gives CASSPQRGQGDRNG. The whole CDR3 sequence is CASSPQRGQGDRNGYTF.

Details on this clone: The read terminates 3 residues before the CDR3 end, so the remaining end is supplied by the germline J gene. V usage is TRBV7-2 and J usage is TRBJ1-5, with a possible D match to TRBD1 (5 bases). The V and J ends lost 5 bases and 2 bases respectively, with 13 bases between them. CDR1 is SGHTA, CDR2 FQGNSA, per germline. The CDR3 runs to 15 residues. The CDR3 loop is CASSPMTDRNQPQHF. Incomplete CDR3 DNA: TGTGCCAGCAGCCCTATGACAGATCGCAATCAGCCC.